This note documents a single TCR beta chain sequence. Source study methods: Amplification of reference gene primers provided the estimated nucleated cell counts. TCRdb's copy holds only in-frame clones and misses some; the assay was immunoSEQ multiplex PCR. For V, J and clone size, that table is used; D and trimming come from the DNA. The sample yields 45,000 to 55,000 clones, roughly 91% seen once. The source of the sample is a study of blood T cell repertoires in COVID-19. Across the whole study: Samples representing acute and convalescent COVID-19 were sourced from the United States, Italy and Spain. T cells, B-cell-depleted T cells, or PBMCs supplied cDNA or gDNA.

The V gene end was trimmed by 7 bases and the J gene end by 6 bases; junction bases not matched to a gene: 9. The length of the CDR3 is 15 residues. The V gene's germline CDR1 is LGHNA and CDR2 YNFKEQ. The V gene is TRBV4-2, the J gene TRBJ2-2; 9 nucleotides agree with TRBD2. This receptor was taken from a man in his fifties with active COVID-19. Sequences were obtained from peripheral blood. CDR3 bases: TGTGCCAGCAAAGTGACTAGCGGCCCTCCCGGGGAGCTGTTTTTT. This translates into CASKVTSGPPGELFF.